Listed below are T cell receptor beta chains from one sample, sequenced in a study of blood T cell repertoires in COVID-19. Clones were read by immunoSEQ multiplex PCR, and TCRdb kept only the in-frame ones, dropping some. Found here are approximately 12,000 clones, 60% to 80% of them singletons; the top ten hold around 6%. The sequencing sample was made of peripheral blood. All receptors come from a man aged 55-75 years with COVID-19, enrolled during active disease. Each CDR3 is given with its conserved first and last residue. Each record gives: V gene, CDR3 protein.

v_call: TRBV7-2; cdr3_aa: CASSRGTGAGNTIYF
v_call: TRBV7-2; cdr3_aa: CASSLMGLEQYF
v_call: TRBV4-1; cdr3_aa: CASSGDRGRHTEAFF
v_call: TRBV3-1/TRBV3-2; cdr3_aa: CASSPYRTNEKLFF
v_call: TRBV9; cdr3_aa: CASSISGKSLHF
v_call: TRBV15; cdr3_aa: CATSRDRDTFTEAFF
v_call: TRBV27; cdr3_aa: CASQLAAGQMKTQYF
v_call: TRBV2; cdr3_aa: CASSAAGTGVFNQPQHF
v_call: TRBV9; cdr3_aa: CASSPGLAGVETQYF
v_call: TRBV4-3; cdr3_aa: CASSQDYVNTEAFF
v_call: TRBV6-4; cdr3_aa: CASSGTSGANEQFF
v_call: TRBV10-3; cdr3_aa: CAISDIGGGGYSNQPQHF
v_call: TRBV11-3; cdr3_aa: CASSFGESPLHF
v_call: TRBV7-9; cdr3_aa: CASSLAAGDYEQYF
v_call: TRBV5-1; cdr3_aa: CASSPLGARTEAFF
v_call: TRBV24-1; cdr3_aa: CATSVALAGAYNEQFF
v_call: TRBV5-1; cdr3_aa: CASSFLGDSYNEQFF
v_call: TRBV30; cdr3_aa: CAWSVQAGVLEKLFF
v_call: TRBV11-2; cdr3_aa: CASSLGGGAWDTQYF
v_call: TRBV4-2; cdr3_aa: CASSPRVQDTDTQYF
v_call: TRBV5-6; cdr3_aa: CASSLRPGISGANVLTF
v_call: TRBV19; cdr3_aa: CASGRTGGVVTYNEQFF
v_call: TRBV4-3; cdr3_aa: CASSQEKLAPLNTGELFF
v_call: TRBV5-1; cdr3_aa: CASSFRQVEANEKLFF
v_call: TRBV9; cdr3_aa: CASSPRQGANTEAFF
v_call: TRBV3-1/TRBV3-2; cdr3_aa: CASRPGGGHEQFF
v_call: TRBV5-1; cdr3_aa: CASSATGAGYGYTF
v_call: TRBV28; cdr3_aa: CASRLAPGQGNYEQYF
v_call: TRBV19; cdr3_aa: CASNGGPGNEQFF
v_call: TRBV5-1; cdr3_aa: CASSPWDRELEEQYF
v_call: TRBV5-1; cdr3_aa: CASSLGTGEGKTQYF
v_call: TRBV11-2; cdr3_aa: CASSFGGQETQYF
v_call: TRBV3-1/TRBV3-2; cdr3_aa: CASSTTRDTDTQYF
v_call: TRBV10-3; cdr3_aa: CAISEGGGRNTEAFF
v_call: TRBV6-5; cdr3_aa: CASSYSNTEDYGYTF
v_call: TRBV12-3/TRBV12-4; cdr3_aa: CASGRGLETQYF
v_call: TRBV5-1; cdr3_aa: CASSADRAHEKLFF